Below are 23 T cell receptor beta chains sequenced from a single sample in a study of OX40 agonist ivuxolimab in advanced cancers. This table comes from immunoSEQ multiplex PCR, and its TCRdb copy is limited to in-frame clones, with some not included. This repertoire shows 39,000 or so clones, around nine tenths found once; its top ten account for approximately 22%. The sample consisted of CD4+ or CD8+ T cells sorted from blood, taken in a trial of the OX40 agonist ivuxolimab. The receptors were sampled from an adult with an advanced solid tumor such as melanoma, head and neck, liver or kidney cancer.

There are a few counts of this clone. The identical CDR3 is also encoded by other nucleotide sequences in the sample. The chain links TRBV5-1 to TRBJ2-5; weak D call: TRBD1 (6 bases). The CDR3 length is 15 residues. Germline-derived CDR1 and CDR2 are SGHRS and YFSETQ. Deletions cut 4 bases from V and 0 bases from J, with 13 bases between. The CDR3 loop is CASSSLWTDQETQYF. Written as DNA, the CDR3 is TGCGCCAGCAGCAGTCTATGGACAGACCAAGAGACCCAGTACTTC.

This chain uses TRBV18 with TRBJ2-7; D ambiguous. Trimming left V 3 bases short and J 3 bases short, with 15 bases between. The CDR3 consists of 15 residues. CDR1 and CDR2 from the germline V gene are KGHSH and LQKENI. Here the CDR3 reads CASSPLKVTGYEQYF. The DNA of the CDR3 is TGTGCCAGCTCACCCCTGAAGGTAACCGGCTACGAGCAGTACTTC.

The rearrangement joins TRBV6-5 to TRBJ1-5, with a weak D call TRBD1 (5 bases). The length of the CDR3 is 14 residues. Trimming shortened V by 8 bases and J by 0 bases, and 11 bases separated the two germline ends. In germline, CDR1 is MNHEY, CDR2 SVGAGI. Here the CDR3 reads CASREGPSNQPQHF. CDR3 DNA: TGTGCCAGCCGGGAGGGGCCTAGCAATCAGCCCCAGCATTTT.

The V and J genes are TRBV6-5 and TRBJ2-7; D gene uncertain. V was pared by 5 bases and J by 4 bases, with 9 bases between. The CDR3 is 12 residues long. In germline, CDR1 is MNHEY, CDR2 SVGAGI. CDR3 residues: CASSTLGYEQYF. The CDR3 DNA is TGTGCCAGCAGTACCCTCGGGTACGAGCAGTACTTC.

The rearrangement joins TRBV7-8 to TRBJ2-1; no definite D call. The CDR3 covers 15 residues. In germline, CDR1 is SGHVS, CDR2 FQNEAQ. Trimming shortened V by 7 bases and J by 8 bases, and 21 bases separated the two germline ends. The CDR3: CASKVRAVGSYEQFF. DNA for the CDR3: TGTGCCAGCAAAGTCCGGGCCGTTGGTTCGTATGAGCAGTTCTTC.

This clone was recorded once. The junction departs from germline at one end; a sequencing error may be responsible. The CDR3 is CATSQRDRELTGELFF. In DNA, the CDR3 is TGTGCCACCAGTCAAAGGGACAGGGAGTTAACCGGGGAGCTGTTTTTT. This rearrangement joins TRBV27 to TRBJ2-2; TRBD1 matches at 9 bases. CDR1 and CDR2 from the germline V gene are MNHEY and SMNVEV (reference sequence). The CDR3 runs to 16 residues.

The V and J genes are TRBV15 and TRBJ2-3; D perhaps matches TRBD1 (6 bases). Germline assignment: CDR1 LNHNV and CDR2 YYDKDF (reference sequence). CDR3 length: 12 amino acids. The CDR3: CASRDNTDTQYF. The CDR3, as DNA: TGTGCTAGCAGGGACAACACAGATACGCAGTATTTT.

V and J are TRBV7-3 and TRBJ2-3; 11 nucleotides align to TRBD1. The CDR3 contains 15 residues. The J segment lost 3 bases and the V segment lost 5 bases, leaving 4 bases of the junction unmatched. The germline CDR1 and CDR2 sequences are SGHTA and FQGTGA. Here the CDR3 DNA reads TGTGCCAGCAGCGGGGGACAGGGGGTTACAGATACGCAGTATTTT. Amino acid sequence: CASSGGQGVTDTQYF.

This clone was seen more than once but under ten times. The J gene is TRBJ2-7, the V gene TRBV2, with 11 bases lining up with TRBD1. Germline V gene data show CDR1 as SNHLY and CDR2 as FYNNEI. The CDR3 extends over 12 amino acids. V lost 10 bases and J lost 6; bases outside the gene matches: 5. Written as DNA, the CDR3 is TGTGCCAACGGACAGGGGGCCCTCGAGCAGTACTTC. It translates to CANGQGALEQYF. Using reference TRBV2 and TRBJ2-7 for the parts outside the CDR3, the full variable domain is EPEVTQTPSHQVTQMGQEVILRCVPISNHLYFYWYRQILGQKVEFLVSFYNNEISEKSEIFDDQFSVERPDGSNFTLKIRSTKLEDSAMYFCANGQGALEQYFGPGTRLTVT.

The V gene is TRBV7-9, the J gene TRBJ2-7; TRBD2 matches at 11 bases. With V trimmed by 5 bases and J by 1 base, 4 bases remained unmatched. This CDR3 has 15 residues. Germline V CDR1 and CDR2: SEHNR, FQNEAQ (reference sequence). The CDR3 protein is CASSNRLAGSYEQYF. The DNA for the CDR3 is TGTGCCAGCAGCAACCGACTAGCGGGGTCCTACGAGCAGTACTTC. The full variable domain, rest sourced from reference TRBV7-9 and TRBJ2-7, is DTGVSQNPRHKITKRGQNVTFRCDPISEHNRLYWYRQTLGQGPEFLTYFQNEAQLEKSRLLSDRFSAERPKGSFSTLEIQRTEQGDSAMYLCASSNRLAGSYEQYFGPGTRLTVT.

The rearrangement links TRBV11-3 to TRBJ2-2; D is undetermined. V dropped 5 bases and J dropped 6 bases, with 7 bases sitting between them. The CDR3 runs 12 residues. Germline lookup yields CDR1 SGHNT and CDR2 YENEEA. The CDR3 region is CASSPLSGELFF. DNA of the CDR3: TGTGCCAGCAGCCCGCTGTCCGGGGAGCTGTTTTTT.

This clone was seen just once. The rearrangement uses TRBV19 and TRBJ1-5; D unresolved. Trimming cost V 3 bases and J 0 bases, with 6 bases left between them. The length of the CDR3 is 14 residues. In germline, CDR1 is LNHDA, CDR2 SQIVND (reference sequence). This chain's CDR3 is CASSIGNSNQPQHF. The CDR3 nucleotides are TGTGCCAGTAGTATCGGAAATAGCAATCAGCCCCAGCATTTT.

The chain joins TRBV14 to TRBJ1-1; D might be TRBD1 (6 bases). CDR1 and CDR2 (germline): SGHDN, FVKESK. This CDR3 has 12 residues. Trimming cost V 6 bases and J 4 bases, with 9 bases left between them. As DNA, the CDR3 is TGTGCCAGCAGGGTAGGGGGCACTGAAGCTTTCTTT. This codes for CASRVGGTEAFF.

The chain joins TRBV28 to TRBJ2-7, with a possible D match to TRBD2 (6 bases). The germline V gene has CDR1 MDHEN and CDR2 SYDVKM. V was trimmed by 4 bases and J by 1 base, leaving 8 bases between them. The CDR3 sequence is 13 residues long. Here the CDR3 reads CASSWDFSYEQYF. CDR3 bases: TGTGCCAGCAGTTGGGACTTTTCCTACGAGCAGTACTTC. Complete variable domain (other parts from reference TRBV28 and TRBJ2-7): DVKVTQSSRYLVKRTGEKVFLECVQDMDHENMFWYRQDPGLGLRLIYFSYDVKMKEKGDIPEGYSVSREKKERFSLILESASTNQTSMYLCASSWDFSYEQYFGPGTRLTVT.

Written as DNA, the CDR3 is TGTGCCAGCAGGGCGCAGGGACACGTTTTCTACGAGCAGTACTTC. Translation gives CASRAQGHVFYEQYF. This chain links TRBV2 with TRBJ2-7; D perhaps matches TRBD1 (6 bases). This CDR3 comprises 15 residues. The germline V gene has CDR1 SNHLY and CDR2 FYNNEI. The germline V and J ends were trimmed by 6 bases and 3 bases, with 18 bases remaining between them.

This CDR3 reads CASSFRDEQYF. The CDR3 DNA reads TGTGCCAGCAGTTTCCGGGACGAGCAGTACTTC. V and J are TRBV5-6 and TRBJ2-7; D not certain. Trimming took off 5 bases at V and 5 bases at J, with 8 bases between the two ends. The CDR3 contains 11 residues. From germline, CDR1 is SGHDT and CDR2 YYEEEE.

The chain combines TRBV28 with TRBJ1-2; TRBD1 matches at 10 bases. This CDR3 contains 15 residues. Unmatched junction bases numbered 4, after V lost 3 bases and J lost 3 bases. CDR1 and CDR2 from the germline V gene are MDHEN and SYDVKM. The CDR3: CASSFRDRGYYGYTF. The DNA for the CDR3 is TGTGCCAGCAGTTTTAGGGACAGGGGTTACTATGGCTACACCTTC.

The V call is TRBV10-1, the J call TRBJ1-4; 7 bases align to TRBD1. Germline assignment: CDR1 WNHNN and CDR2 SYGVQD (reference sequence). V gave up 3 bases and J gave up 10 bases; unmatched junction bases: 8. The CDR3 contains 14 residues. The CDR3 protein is CASSEVRGSGKLFF. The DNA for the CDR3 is TGCGCCAGCAGTGAAGTCAGGGGGTCGGGAAAACTGTTTTTT.

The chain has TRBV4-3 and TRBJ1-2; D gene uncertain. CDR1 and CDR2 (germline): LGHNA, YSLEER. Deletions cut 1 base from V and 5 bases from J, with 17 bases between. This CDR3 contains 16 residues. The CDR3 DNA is TGCGCCAGCAGCCAAGGCTGGGGTGCTCCTCTATATGGCTACACCTTC. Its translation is CASSQGWGAPLYGYTF.

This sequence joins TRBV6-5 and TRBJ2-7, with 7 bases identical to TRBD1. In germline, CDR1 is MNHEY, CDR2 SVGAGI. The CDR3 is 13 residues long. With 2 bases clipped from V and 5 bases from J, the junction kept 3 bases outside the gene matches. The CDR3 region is CASSYTGVNEQYF. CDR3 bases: TGTGCCAGCAGTTACACAGGGGTAAACGAGCAGTACTTC.

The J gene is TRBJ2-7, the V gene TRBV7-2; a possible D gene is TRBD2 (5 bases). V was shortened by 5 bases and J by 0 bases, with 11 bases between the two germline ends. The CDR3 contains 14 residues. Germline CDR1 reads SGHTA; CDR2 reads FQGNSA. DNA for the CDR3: TGTGCCAGCAGCACCGGTGGGAGCTCCTACGAGCAGTACTTC. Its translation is CASSTGGSSYEQYF.

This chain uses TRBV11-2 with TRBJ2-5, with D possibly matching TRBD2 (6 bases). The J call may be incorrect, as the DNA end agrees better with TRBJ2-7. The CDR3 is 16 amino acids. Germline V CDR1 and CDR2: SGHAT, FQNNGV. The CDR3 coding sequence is TGTGCCAGCAGCTTTGGAGCGGGTACCTCGGCGGGCGAGCAGTACTTC. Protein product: CASSFGAGTSAGEQYF.

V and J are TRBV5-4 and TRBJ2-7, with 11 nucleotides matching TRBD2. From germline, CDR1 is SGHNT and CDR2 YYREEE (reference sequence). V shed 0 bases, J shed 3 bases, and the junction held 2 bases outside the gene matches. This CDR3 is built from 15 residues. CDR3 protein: CASSLETSGSYEQYF. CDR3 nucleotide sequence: TGTGCCAGCAGCTTGGAAACTAGCGGGAGCTACGAGCAGTACTTC.